One and the same sample provided the 20 T cell receptor beta chains below, sequenced in a study of shared clonotypes between healthy human individuals. The repertoire was sequenced with immunoSEQ multiplex PCR; TCRdb's copy has only in-frame clones and lacks some. The sample contains under 850,000 clones, roughly 72% of which appear only once. Input material: memory CD4+ T cells sorted from blood. Specified subset: CD45RA-negative fraction. The receptor set was obtained from a woman between 25 and 40 years old in good health.

V usage is TRBV29-1 and J usage is TRBJ1-1, with D possibly being TRBD1 (6 bases). This CDR3 is 14 amino acids long. Germline CDR1 is SQVTM and CDR2 is ANQGSEA. V gave up 6 bases and J gave up 5 bases, with 19 bases separating them. This chain's CDR3 is CSVERQVSGTEAFF. The CDR3 coding sequence is TGCAGCGTGGAAAGACAGGTCTCCGGGACTGAAGCTTTCTTT.

This clone was counted many times. The same CDR3 also results from other DNA sequences found in this sample. This rearrangement joins TRBV28 to TRBJ1-5; 9 nucleotides align to TRBD1. V dropped 6 bases and J dropped 7; count of bases not matched to a gene: 7. The CDR3 has 14 residues. In germline, CDR1 is MDHEN, CDR2 SYDVKM. Here the CDR3 DNA reads TGTGCCAGCAGGCTGGACAGGGGTAGACAGCCCCAGCATTTT. It yields the protein CASRLDRGRQPQHF.

There are a few counts of this clone. V is TRBV5-1 and J is TRBJ2-2; D is uncertain. Trimming left V 1 base short and J 5 bases short, with 9 bases between. The CDR3 totals 14 residues. From germline, CDR1 is SGHRS and CDR2 YFSETQ. The CDR3 loop is CASSLRIDTGELFF. Written as DNA, the CDR3 is TGCGCCAGCAGCTTGAGGATAGATACCGGGGAGCTGTTTTTT. Combining the CDR3 with reference TRBV5-1 and TRBJ2-2 gives the whole variable domain KAGVTQTPRYLIKTRGQQVTLSCSPISGHRSVSWYQQTPGQGLQFLFEYFSETQRNKGNFPGRFSGRQFSNSRSEMNVSTLELGDSALYLCASSLRIDTGELFFGEGSRLTVL.

The V and J genes are TRBV18 and TRBJ1-1; no clear D. Germline assignment: CDR1 KGHSH and CDR2 LQKENI. V lost 0 bases to trimming and J lost 1 base, with 12 bases between them. The CDR3 length is 16 residues. The DNA for the CDR3 is TGTGCCAGCTCACCACCCGTCGGGATCACGAACACTGAAGCTTTCTTT. Translation gives CASSPPVGITNTEAFF.

This clone was observed a single time. The V and J genes are TRBV28 and TRBJ1-2; TRBD1 might be the D (6 bases). V was shortened by 10 bases and J by 4 bases, with 16 bases between the two germline ends. There are 13 residues in the CDR3. Germline CDR1 reads MDHEN; CDR2 reads SYDVKM. This CDR3 is CAIYGGGRYGYTF. The CDR3 DNA sequence: TGTGCCATCTATGGCGGGGGCCGCTATGGCTACACCTTC.

This sequence joins TRBV11-3 and TRBJ2-1, with TRBD1 matching 7 bases. Trimming at V came to 5 bases and at J to 7 bases, leaving 8 bases not matched to a gene. The CDR3 is made up of 14 amino acids. Germline V gives CDR1 SGHNT, CDR2 YENEEA. Here the CDR3 DNA reads TGTGCCAGCAGCCCACGCACACAGGGGAATGAGCAGTTCTTC. Its translation is CASSPRTQGNEQFF.

The chain uses TRBV19 and TRBJ1-2; 12 bases are a match to TRBD1. The germline CDR1 and CDR2 sequences are LNHDA and SQIVND (reference sequence). Trimming at V came to 4 bases and at J to 4 bases, leaving 10 bases not matched to a gene. The CDR3 covers 17 residues. This CDR3 reads CASSTTGTGGAGYGYTF. CDR3 DNA sequence: TGTGCCAGTAGTACTACCGGGACAGGGGGCGCCGGCTATGGCTACACCTTC.

This sequence joins TRBV18 and TRBJ1-1; the D is unclear. Looked up from germline, CDR1 is KGHSH and CDR2 is LQKENI. This CDR3 has 12 amino acids. With 3 bases removed from V and 6 bases from J, the gap between germline ends came to 8 bases. The CDR3 DNA reads TGTGCCAGCTCACCGAGTAGCGCTGAAGCTTTCTTT. This translates into CASSPSSAEAFF.

This sequence joins TRBV7-6 and TRBJ2-7, with TRBD2 as a possible D gene (5 bases). This CDR3 has 12 amino acids. Germline CDR1 is SGHVS and CDR2 is FNYEAQ. V lost 4 bases and J 7 bases, leaving 11 bases between the germline ends. As DNA, the CDR3 is TGTGCCAGCAGCTCCATTCCGGGGGAGCAGTACTTC. Translation: CASSSIPGEQYF.

This clone was seen once. V and J are TRBV7-9 and TRBJ2-3; TRBD2 aligns across 12 bases. The V gene's germline CDR1 is SEHNR and CDR2 FQNEAQ (reference sequence). The CDR3 has 16 residues. After removal of 8 bases from V and 2 bases from J, the junction contained 8 bases not matched to a gene. The CDR3 DNA reads TGTGCCAGCGGGAATACTAGCGGGAGGATCACAGATACGCAGTATTTT. Translation gives CASGNTSGRITDTQYF.

This chain uses TRBV7-2 with TRBJ2-1; tentative D call: TRBD2 (5 bases). V shed 4 bases and J shed 8 bases, with 24 bases lying between them. In germline, CDR1 is SGHTA, CDR2 FQGNSA. CDR3 length: 17 residues. CDR3 sequence reads: CASSSPLGLASKDEQFF. CDR3 nucleotides: TGTGCCAGCAGCTCCCCACTAGGGTTGGCAAGTAAGGATGAGCAGTTCTTC.

This clone was found once. The chain carries TRBV11-2 and TRBJ2-1; maybe TRBD2 (5 bases). CDR3 length: 12 residues. Per the germline V gene, CDR1 is SGHAT and CDR2 is FQNNGV. Trimming left V 5 bases short and J 13 bases short, with 15 bases between. CDR3 region: CASSLELGDQFF. In DNA, the CDR3 is TGTGCCAGCAGCCTCGAACTGGGAGACCAGTTCTTC.

As to this clone: Within the sample, other DNA sequences also encode this same CDR3. The J gene is TRBJ1-5, the V gene TRBV19; D not resolved. The CDR3 is 12 amino acids. In germline, CDR1 is LNHDA, CDR2 SQIVND (reference sequence). V lost 8 bases, J lost 2 bases, and 7 bases lay in between. The CDR3 region has the DNA TGTGCCAGTGGCACGGGCAATCAGCCCCAGCATTTT. It yields the protein CASGTGNQPQHF.

This clone was picked up a small number of times. The chain is built from TRBV21-1 and TRBJ2-2; TRBD1 is the table's D call and was not checked against the DNA. TRBV21-1 corresponds to a pseudogene. This CDR3 is built from 14 residues. This chain's CDR3 is CASTATGSTGELFF. The CDR3 DNA sequence: TGTGCCAGCACCGCGACAGGGAGCACCGGGGAGCTGTTTTTT.

The chain uses TRBV10-1 and TRBJ1-1; D is possibly TRBD1 (5 bases). The CDR3 loop spans 11 amino acids. The germline gives CDR1 WNHNN, CDR2 SYGVQD (reference sequence). Trimming left V 4 bases short and J 8 bases short, with 8 bases between. For the CDR3, the DNA is TGCGCCAGCAGTGGTGAGGGGGAAGCTTTCTTT. It encodes CASSGEGEAFF.

J is TRBJ2-3 and V is TRBV6-5; D is unresolved. The CDR3 consists of 12 residues. Looked up from germline, CDR1 is MNHEY and CDR2 is SVGAGI. Trimming shortened V by 6 bases and J by 0 bases, and 4 bases separated the two germline ends. The CDR3 protein is CASRTSTDTQYF. The CDR3 nucleotides read TGTGCCAGCAGGACTAGCACAGATACGCAGTATTTT.

The V gene is TRBV7-8, the J gene TRBJ2-1; D unresolved. Germline CDR1 is SGHVS and CDR2 is FQNEAQ. The CDR3 runs 12 residues. Trimming cost V 7 bases and J 7 bases, with 11 bases left between them. Written as DNA, the CDR3 is TGTGCCAGCACCCTGTGGGGAAATGAGCAGTTCTTC. Protein product: CASTLWGNEQFF.

The chain recombines TRBV4-1 with TRBJ1-3; D call uncertain. This CDR3 comprises 17 residues. Trimming took 0 bases from V and 0 from J, leaving 12 bases between them. Germline V lookup: CDR1 MGHRA, CDR2 YSYEKL. DNA for the CDR3: TGCGCCAGCAGCCAAGATTTTTTTGGGAGCTCTGGAAACACCATATATTTT. Translated, it gives CASSQDFFGSSGNTIYF.

This sequence joins TRBV10-3 and TRBJ2-3; D possibly corresponds to TRBD2 (6 bases). This CDR3 is built from 17 residues. Germline V gene sequence: CDR1 ENHRY, CDR2 SYGVKD. Between the trimmed V and J ends, which lost 6 bases and 1 base, there was a span of 20 bases. CDR3 residues: CAIRDLQRRGGTDTQYF. In DNA form, the CDR3 reads TGTGCCATCAGAGACCTACAGCGCCGCGGGGGCACAGATACGCAGTATTTT.

This chain links TRBV27 with TRBJ2-1; perhaps TRBD2 as D (7 bases). The CDR3 loop spans 16 amino acids. Germline V gene lookup returns CDR1 MNHEY and CDR2 SMNVEV (reference sequence). Trimming left V 9 bases short and J 0 bases short, with 18 bases between. CDR3 amino acids: CASWRGRGSSYNEQFF. The DNA for the CDR3 is TGTGCCAGTTGGAGGGGGAGGGGAAGCTCCTACAATGAGCAGTTCTTC.